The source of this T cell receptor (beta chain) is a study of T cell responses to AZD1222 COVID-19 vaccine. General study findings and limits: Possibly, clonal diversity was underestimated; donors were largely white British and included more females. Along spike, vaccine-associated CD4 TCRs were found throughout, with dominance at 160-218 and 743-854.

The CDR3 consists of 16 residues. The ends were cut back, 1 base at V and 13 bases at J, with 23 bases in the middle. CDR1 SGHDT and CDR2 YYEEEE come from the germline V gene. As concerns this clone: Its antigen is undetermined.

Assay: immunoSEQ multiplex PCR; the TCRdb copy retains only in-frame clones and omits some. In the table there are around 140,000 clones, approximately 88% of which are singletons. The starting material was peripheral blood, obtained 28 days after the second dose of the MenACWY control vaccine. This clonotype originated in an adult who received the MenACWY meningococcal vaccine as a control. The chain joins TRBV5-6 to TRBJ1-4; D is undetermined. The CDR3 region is CASSLSLSNLHGRLFF. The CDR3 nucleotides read TGTGCCAGCAGCTTGTCTCTCAGCAACCTTCATGGCCGACTGTTTTTT.